This TCR beta chain was identified in a study of cytomegalovirus exposure and HLA in healthy donors. Findings of the study overall: Further analysis was carried out later, and it showed several of the most significant clusters appearing linked to common viral pathogens.

The PCR made use of 60 Vbeta and 13 Jbeta primers. Sequencing used immunoSEQ multiplex PCR; TCRdb keeps in-frame clones, though not all of them. The table includes under 200,000 clones, 84% detected once. V was pared by 5 bases and J by 7 bases, with 7 bases of the junction left unmatched. This CDR3 region has 13 residues. Germline lookup yields CDR1 MNHEY and CDR2 SMNVEV (reference sequence). Comment on this clone: Its specificity is unknown.

The sequence came from a woman aged 45-65 years in good health and CMV-seropositive. Sequencing was performed on PBMCs. The J gene is TRBJ1-2, the V gene TRBV27; 7 bases agree with TRBD1. CDR3 sequence (DNA): TGTGCCAGCAGTCCAGGGGGATTTAGTGGCTACACCTTC. Translated, it gives CASSPGGFSGYTF.